This T cell receptor beta chain was sequenced for a study of T cell repertoires in cytomegalovirus infection. Study information: Indications of both CMV infection and matching HLA type were provided by public TCR beta signatures. General study results and limits: The study found HLA-C-restricted CMV-specific TCR beta clonotypes dominating the ex vivo response. Identification of carriers of CMV plus the relevant HLA was performed using cumulative public TCR beta family frequency.

This clonotype was counted between two and nine times. As yet, its antigen is unknown. The V gene's germline CDR1 is SGHAT and CDR2 FQNNGV. The V end lost 5 bases, the J end lost 7 bases, and 15 bases lay between the germline ends. The CDR3 has 13 amino acids. TCRdb reprocessed the reads via MiXCR and lists one record per CDR3 protein. Among about 160,000 distinct CDR3 sequences listed, roughly 17% were seen once. Sequences were obtained from CD8+ T cells from PBMCs. The TCR sequence derives from a human donor in good health (CMV status not recorded). Some clones in this sample may be carry-over from other donors' samples. The chain couples TRBV11-2 to TRBJ2-7; no clear D. The CDR3 nucleotides read TGTGCCAGCAGCCCTCGGACCCTGGGGGAGCAGTACTTC. Translation gives CASSPRTLGEQYF.